Below are 23 T cell receptor beta chains sequenced from a single sample in a study of regulatory T cells in long-lasting Graves disease. Building of the TCR beta libraries involved iRepertoire HTBI primers and Arm-PCR of CDR3 regions. TCRdb recomputed calls from the multiplex PCR reads with MiXCR, one row per CDR3 protein. The table has fewer than 600,000 distinct CDR3 sequences, under 25% seen once. Noted time point: persistent/refractory GD, antithyroid drugs over 5 years with positive TRAb. PBMC-derived RNA was used for the TCR library. The specimen was peripheral blood mononuclear cells (PBMCs), collected when the disease was refractory, from a patient treated with antithyroid drugs. The source of these receptors is a female donor with Graves disease.

This clonotype was observed at least ten times. This sequence joins TRBV6-2 or TRBV6-3 and TRBJ2-7; no reliable D call. Germline-derived CDR1 and CDR2 are MNHEY and SVGEGT. The CDR3 loop spans 12 amino acids. Trimming stripped 0 bases from V and 4 bases from J, with 4 bases between. CDR3 in amino acids: CASSYSEYEQYF. The CDR3 DNA follows: TGTGCCAGCAGTTACTCGGAATACGAGCAGTACTTC.

This clonotype was observed a handful of times. The rearrangement joins TRBV29-1 to TRBJ1-3; maybe TRBD1 (5 bases). V dropped 7 bases and J dropped 0 bases, with 13 bases sitting between them. The CDR3 has 14 residues. Germline CDR1 SQVTM, CDR2 ANQGSEA. CDR3 DNA sequence: TGCAGCGCCTGGGACCCTCTCTCTGGAAACACCATATATTTT. It is translated as CSAWDPLSGNTIYF.

In this sample, this clonotype turned up a few times. The chain is built from TRBV20-1 and TRBJ2-7; tentatively, D is TRBD1 or TRBD2 (5 bases each). CDR3 length equals 15 residues. CDR1 and CDR2 from the germline V gene are DFQATT and SNEGSKA (reference sequence). V was cut by 5 bases and J by 5 bases, with 22 bases left in between. The CDR3 protein is CSASGTRAKPDEQYF. The CDR3 nucleotides are TGCAGTGCTTCCGGGACCCGGGCCAAACCGGACGAGCAGTACTTC.

V is TRBV7-3 and J is TRBJ2-7; 8 bases are a match to TRBD1. The V gene end was trimmed by 3 bases and the J gene end by 5 bases; junction bases not matched to a gene: 9. The CDR3 length is 15 residues. The V gene's germline CDR1 is SGHTA and CDR2 FQGTGA. For the CDR3, the DNA is TGTGCCAGCAGCTTGTCCGGACAGGGAATCCACGAGCAGTACTTC. Encoded protein: CASSLSGQGIHEQYF.

In its sample, this clonotype was seen a few times. This rearrangement joins TRBV24-1 to TRBJ1-5, with no clear D. Germline CDR1 is KGHDR and CDR2 is SFDVKD. V lost 4 bases and J lost 9, with 15 bases in between. The CDR3 runs 14 residues. The CDR3 is CATSDYRASGPQHF. In DNA form, the CDR3 reads TGTGCCACCAGTGACTACCGGGCCTCAGGGCCCCAGCATTTT.

This clonotype has just a few counts. The rearrangement links TRBV20-1 to TRBJ2-1; D might be TRBD2 (6 bases). CDR3 length: 11 amino acids. CDR1 and CDR2 (germline): DFQATT, SNEGSKA (reference sequence). Trimming removed 0 bases from V and 10 bases from J, with 7 bases in between. CDR3 sequence reads: CSARDGGEQFF. The CDR3 nucleotides read TGCAGTGCTAGAGATGGGGGGGAGCAGTTCTTC.

About this clonotype itself: This may stem from a read error, because a much larger clone lies one nucleotide away. Since the CDR3 does not end with the conserved phenylalanine or tryptophan, this likely comes from a read error. The chain joins TRBV7-2 to TRBJ1-6; D is uncertain. Per germline, CDR1 SGHTA and CDR2 FQGNSA. Trimming took off 4 bases at V and 5 bases at J, with 6 bases between the two ends. The CDR3 has 13 amino acids. DNA for the CDR3: TGTGCCAGCAGCTCCTTAAATAATTCACCCCTCCACCTT. Its translation: CASSSLNNSPLHL.

The V gene is TRBV6-2 or TRBV6-3, the J gene TRBJ2-3, with 15 positions matching TRBD2. In germline, CDR1 is MNHEY, CDR2 SVGEGT. The CDR3 is 16 amino acids. V lost 5 bases, J lost 5 bases, and 5 bases stayed unmatched. The CDR3 sequence is CASSKRTSGGEDTQYF. DNA for the CDR3: TGTGCCAGCAGTAAACGGACTAGCGGGGGGGAAGATACGCAGTATTTT.

The chain employs TRBV6-5 and TRBJ2-2; 10 positions agree with TRBD2. Losses at the gene ends were 0 bases for V and 6 bases for J; bases not matched to a gene: 4. This CDR3 contains 16 residues. In germline, CDR1 is MNHEY, CDR2 SVGAGI. The CDR3 region is CASSYSTAGGPGELFF. CDR3 nucleotides: TGTGCCAGCAGTTACTCGACAGCGGGGGGGCCCGGGGAGCTGTTTTTT.

A few counts support this clonotype. The chain links TRBV7-9 to TRBJ1-4; D unresolved. Trimming left V 4 bases short and J 0 bases short, with 24 bases between. Looked up from germline, CDR1 is SEHNR and CDR2 is FQNEAQ (reference sequence). The CDR3 sequence is 20 residues long. The CDR3 coding sequence is TGTGCCAGCAGCTCCTCCTACGGACGGACCCGGACTACAACTAATGAAAAACTGTTTTTT. It translates to CASSSSYGRTRTTTNEKLFF.

V gene TRBV2 combines with J gene TRBJ2-7; the D is unclear. V was trimmed by 6 bases and J by 2 bases, leaving 11 bases between them. This CDR3 region has 13 residues. Germline-derived CDR1 and CDR2 are SNHLY and FYNNEI. For the CDR3, the DNA is TGTGCCAGCAGCCGTCCGGGTACCTACGAGCAGTACTTC. The encoded protein is CASSRPGTYEQYF.

This clonotype was observed a few times. This sequence joins TRBV9 and TRBJ2-4; D unclear. CDR3 length: 13 residues. V lost 4 bases and J 5 bases, leaving 10 bases between the germline ends. CDR1 and CDR2 (germline): SGDLS, YYNGEE. This chain's CDR3 is CASSTTWENIQYF. Here the CDR3 DNA reads TGTGCCAGCAGCACCACTTGGGAAAACATTCAGTACTTC.

This clonotype was seen at least ten times. CDR3: CASRETGNTIYF. The CDR3 nucleotides read TGTGCCAGCAGGGAAACTGGAAACACCATATATTTT. The chain is built from TRBV12-3 or TRBV12-4 and TRBJ1-3; D is unresolved. The CDR3 is 12 residues long. Trimming shortened V by 6 bases and J by 2 bases, and 5 bases separated the two germline ends.

This clonotype was observed at least ten times. The J gene is TRBJ2-5, the V gene TRBV6-2 or TRBV6-3; tentative D call: TRBD1 (7 bases). This CDR3 contains 14 residues. CDR1 and CDR2 from the germline V gene are MNHEY and SVGEGT. Trimming took off 5 bases at V and 2 bases at J, with 12 bases between the two ends. In DNA form, the CDR3 reads TGTGCCAGCAGTCGCGGGGACAGTCAAGAGACCCAGTACTTC. As protein: CASSRGDSQETQYF.

There are many counts of this clonotype. The chain couples TRBV27 to TRBJ1-5; D is unresolved. Trimming removed 3 bases at V and 3 bases at J, with 6 bases between. Germline V CDR1 and CDR2: MNHEY, SMNVEV (reference sequence). This CDR3 has 13 amino acids. This chain's CDR3 is CASSLQYNQPQHF. CDR3 DNA sequence: TGTGCCAGCAGTTTGCAGTACAATCAGCCCCAGCATTTT.

The rearrangement joins TRBV7-2 to TRBJ1-4; maybe TRBD1 (6 bases). V lost 5 bases and J 14 bases, leaving 12 bases between the germline ends. The CDR3 consists of 11 residues. The germline CDR1 and CDR2 sequences are SGHTA and FQGNSA. For the CDR3, the DNA is TGTGCCAGCAGCCTTCAGGGGATCCTGTTTTTT. Its protein is CASSLQGILFF.

Remarks on this clonotype: This sequence may be a read error, since a much larger clone differs from it by one base. V is TRBV12-3 or TRBV12-4 and J is TRBJ1-2; 7 bases are shared with TRBD1. The length of the CDR3 is 13 residues. The CDR3 nucleotides read TGTGCCAGCACCGAGACAGGGAATAATGGCCACACCTTC. Amino acids: CASTETGNNGHTF.

A few counts support this clonotype. The chain combines TRBV9 with TRBJ1-2, with no clear D. Germline CDR1 is SGDLS and CDR2 is YYNGEE. The CDR3 covers 11 residues. Between the trimmed V and J ends, which lost 3 bases and 4 bases, there was a span of 4 bases. DNA of the CDR3: TGTGCCAGCAGCGGGGCCTATGGCTACACCTTC. This encodes CASSGAYGYTF.

The sample holds many counts of this clonotype. This chain joins TRBV7-2 and TRBJ2-5; a weak D match, TRBD2 (6 bases). Trimming stripped 6 bases from V and 2 bases from J, with 13 bases between. The germline V gene has CDR1 SGHTA and CDR2 FQGNSA. The CDR3 consists of 14 residues. CDR3 loop: CASSRDAGQETQYF. The CDR3 DNA follows: TGTGCCAGCAGTCGCGACGCGGGACAAGAGACCCAGTACTTC.

The V gene is TRBV7-2, the J gene TRBJ1-2, with D perhaps TRBD1 (6 bases). This CDR3 contains 16 residues. Trimming shortened V by 5 bases and J by 5 bases, and 21 bases separated the two germline ends. Per germline, CDR1 SGHTA and CDR2 FQGNSA. The CDR3 loop is CASSPRQVLGFYGYTF. The CDR3 DNA reads as TGTGCCAGCAGCCCGCGACAGGTCCTTGGCTTTTATGGCTACACCTTC. The entire variable domain, with the rest obtained from reference TRBV7-2 and TRBJ1-2, is as follows: GAGVSQSPSNKVTEKGKDVELRCDPISGHTALYWYRQSLGQGLEFLIYFQGNSAPDKSGLPSDRFSAERTGGSVSTLTIQRTQQEDSAVYLCASSPRQVLGFYGYTFGSGTRLTVV.

This clonotype was seen a handful of times. J is TRBJ1-6 and V is TRBV20-1, with D possibly being TRBD1 (5 bases). Germline V gene lookup returns CDR1 DFQATT and CDR2 SNEGSKA (reference sequence). The V end was cut by 6 bases, the J end by 13 bases, with 13 bases between. The CDR3 is 11 amino acids. The CDR3 DNA reads TGCAGTGCGACCGCAGGGTTCCCCCTCCACTTT. This gives the protein CSATAGFPLHF.

This clonotype was detected ten times or more. The genes are TRBV20-1 and TRBJ1-1; D unresolved. Germline lookup yields CDR1 DFQATT and CDR2 SNEGSKA (reference sequence). V was pared by 0 bases and J by 0 bases, with 5 bases between. CDR3 length: 13 residues. CDR3 nucleotide sequence: TGCAGTGCTAGAGAGTTACTGAACACTGAAGCTTTCTTT. Its protein product is CSARELLNTEAFF.

This sequence joins TRBV7-2 and TRBJ2-4, with a tentative D call TRBD1 (6 bases). Germline CDR1 reads SGHTA; CDR2 reads FQGNSA. V lost 1 base, J lost 8 bases, and 12 bases lay in between. The CDR3 extends over 14 amino acids. In DNA form, the CDR3 reads TGTGCCAGCAGCTTAGACAGGGTCAGCGACATTCAGTACTTC. Protein: CASSLDRVSDIQYF. The variable domain in full, completed from reference TRBV7-2 and TRBJ2-4, reads GAGVSQSPSNKVTEKGKDVELRCDPISGHTALYWYRQSLGQGLEFLIYFQGNSAPDKSGLPSDRFSAERTGGSVSTLTIQRTQQEDSAVYLCASSLDRVSDIQYFGAGTRLSVL.